This is a list of T cell receptor beta chains from one sample in a study of shared clonotypes between healthy human individuals. The protocol was immunoSEQ multiplex PCR, while the TCRdb copy is restricted to in-frame clones and leaves out a portion. The profile shows over a million clones, around 78% of them singletons. Input material: memory CD4+ T cells from PBMCs. Every receptor here comes from a man aged 18-30 years in good health. Some clones in this sample may be carry-over from other donors' samples. CDR3s include the opening cysteine and the closing phenylalanine or tryptophan. The order of the fields is clone size, J gene, V gene, D gene, CDR3 protein, CDR3 DNA. The D gene is left open where the match is weak. Size is omitted from some rows. Given values are once, few, many or a class for expanded clones.

clone_size: -; j_call: TRBJ2-7; v_call: TRBV7-2; d_call: TRBD2; cdr3_aa: CASSSDRTSGSYEQYF; cdr3_nt: TGTGCCAGCAGCTCGGACCGGACTAGCGGGAGCTACGAGCAGTACTTC
clone_size: -; j_call: TRBJ1-3; v_call: TRBV5-4; d_call: -; cdr3_aa: CASSSGKSSGNTIYF; cdr3_nt: TGTGCCAGCAGCAGTGGCAAAAGCTCTGGAAACACCATATATTTT
clone_size: -; j_call: TRBJ2-2; v_call: TRBV2; d_call: -; cdr3_aa: CASSLARTGELFF; cdr3_nt: TGTGCCAGCAGCCTAGCGCGCACCGGGGAGCTGTTTTTT
clone_size: -; j_call: TRBJ1-1; v_call: TRBV7-6; d_call: -; cdr3_aa: CASSSQSQNTEAFF; cdr3_nt: TGTGCCAGCAGCTCACAGTCCCAGAACACTGAAGCTTTCTTT
clone_size: -; j_call: TRBJ2-4; v_call: TRBV27; d_call: -; cdr3_aa: CASRLTGGNIQYF; cdr3_nt: TGTGCCAGCAGATTGACAGGTGGGAACATTCAGTACTTC
clone_size: few; j_call: TRBJ2-1; v_call: TRBV19; d_call: TRBD2; cdr3_aa: CASSIDEGRGEQFF; cdr3_nt: TGTGCCAGTAGTATAGATGAGGGGAGGGGTGAGCAGTTCTTC
clone_size: -; j_call: TRBJ2-1; v_call: TRBV2; d_call: -; cdr3_aa: CASSEFLLLVAYEQFF; cdr3_nt: TGTGCCAGCAGTGAGTTCCTACTTCTAGTGGCCTATGAGCAGTTCTTC
clone_size: -; j_call: TRBJ2-4; v_call: TRBV19; d_call: -; cdr3_aa: CASSLGSLAKNIQYF; cdr3_nt: TGTGCCAGTAGTCTGGGGTCCCTAGCCAAAAACATTCAGTACTTC
clone_size: -; j_call: TRBJ2-3; v_call: TRBV5-1; d_call: TRBD2; cdr3_aa: CASSPGGKAGGDTQYF; cdr3_nt: TGCGCCAGCAGCCCGGGGGGGAAGGCTGGAGGAGATACGCAGTATTTT
clone_size: -; j_call: TRBJ1-5; v_call: TRBV5-1; d_call: -; cdr3_aa: CASSPDGINQPQHF; cdr3_nt: TGCGCCAGCAGCCCGGACGGGATCAATCAGCCCCAGCATTTT
clone_size: -; j_call: TRBJ1-4; v_call: TRBV7-9; d_call: -; cdr3_aa: CASSRSVSTNEKLFF; cdr3_nt: TGTGCCAGCAGCCGCAGCGTTTCAACTAATGAAAAACTGTTTTTT
clone_size: -; j_call: TRBJ2-1; v_call: TRBV5-4; d_call: -; cdr3_aa: CASSSPVTGDNEQFF; cdr3_nt: TGTGCCAGCAGCTCCCCCGTAACGGGAGACAATGAGCAGTTCTTC
clone_size: few; j_call: TRBJ2-1; v_call: TRBV7-2; d_call: TRBD2; cdr3_aa: CATGLAGPLSYNEQFF; cdr3_nt: TGTGCCACGGGACTAGCGGGACCCCTCTCCTACAATGAGCAGTTCTTC
clone_size: -; j_call: TRBJ2-7; v_call: TRBV6-6; d_call: TRBD1; cdr3_aa: CATRDRALNSDYEQYF; cdr3_nt: TGTGCCACCCGGGACAGGGCCTTGAACTCGGACTACGAGCAGTACTTC
clone_size: -; j_call: TRBJ2-7; v_call: TRBV11-2; d_call: -; cdr3_aa: CASSLYPGTGYEQYF; cdr3_nt: TGTGCCAGCAGCTTATACCCTGGGACGGGCTACGAGCAGTACTTC
clone_size: few; j_call: TRBJ2-5; v_call: TRBV6-1; d_call: -; cdr3_aa: CASSEAALRQETQYF; cdr3_nt: TGTGCCAGCAGTGAAGCGGCGTTACGACAAGAGACCCAGTACTTC
clone_size: -; j_call: TRBJ2-7; v_call: TRBV5-1; d_call: TRBD2; cdr3_aa: CASSLDPSGFYEQYF; cdr3_nt: TGCGCCAGCAGCTTGGACCCTAGCGGCTTCTACGAGCAGTACTTC
clone_size: -; j_call: TRBJ2-5; v_call: TRBV6-5; d_call: -; cdr3_aa: CASSYYQWETQYF; cdr3_nt: TGTGCCAGCAGTTACTACCAGTGGGAGACCCAGTACTTC
clone_size: -; j_call: TRBJ1-2; v_call: TRBV4-2; d_call: -; cdr3_aa: CASSHLDTDYGYTF; cdr3_nt: TGTGCCAGCAGCCACCTCGATACTGATTATGGCTACACCTTC
clone_size: -; j_call: TRBJ1-5; v_call: TRBV5-1; d_call: -; cdr3_aa: CASRQNSNQPQHF; cdr3_nt: TGCGCCAGCAGACAGAATAGCAATCAGCCCCAGCATTTT
clone_size: -; j_call: TRBJ2-5; v_call: TRBV18; d_call: -; cdr3_aa: CASSPGQAEQETQYF; cdr3_nt: TGTGCCAGCTCACCAGGTCAAGCGGAACAAGAGACCCAGTACTTC
clone_size: -; j_call: TRBJ1-5; v_call: TRBV19; d_call: TRBD1; cdr3_aa: CASSTGTGSNQPQHF; cdr3_nt: TGTGCCAGTAGTACCGGGACAGGGAGCAATCAGCCCCAGCATTTT
clone_size: -; j_call: TRBJ2-1; v_call: TRBV11-3; d_call: -; cdr3_aa: CASSLGPSNRQFF; cdr3_nt: TGTGCCAGCAGCTTAGGACCGTCTAACCGGCAGTTCTTC
clone_size: -; j_call: TRBJ1-4; v_call: TRBV7-8; d_call: -; cdr3_aa: CASSLSRRTRGEGGGEKLFF; cdr3_nt: TGTGCCAGCAGCTTGTCCCGACGGACAAGGGGGGAGGGCGGAGGAGAAAAACTGTTTTTT
clone_size: -; j_call: TRBJ2-7; v_call: TRBV27; d_call: -; cdr3_aa: CASTRSFGRSSYEQYF; cdr3_nt: TGTGCCAGCACTAGAAGCTTTGGCCGTAGCTCCTACGAGCAGTACTTC
clone_size: -; j_call: TRBJ2-1; v_call: TRBV18; d_call: TRBD2; cdr3_aa: CASSPPVGLAASLLSYNEQFF; cdr3_nt: TGTGCCAGCTCACCACCTGTGGGACTAGCGGCCAGTCTACTATCCTACAATGAGCAGTTCTTC
clone_size: -; j_call: TRBJ2-5; v_call: TRBV9; d_call: -; cdr3_aa: CASSAATRQETQYF; cdr3_nt: TGTGCCAGCAGCGCCGCGACTAGACAAGAGACCCAGTACTTC
clone_size: -; j_call: TRBJ2-1; v_call: TRBV18; d_call: -; cdr3_aa: CASLRSGYNEQFF; cdr3_nt: TGTGCCAGCCTACGGAGCGGCTACAATGAGCAGTTCTTC
clone_size: -; j_call: TRBJ2-1; v_call: TRBV30; d_call: TRBD2; cdr3_aa: CAWSGLGGNEQFF; cdr3_nt: TGTGCCTGGAGTGGACTGGGGGGGAATGAGCAGTTCTTC
clone_size: -; j_call: TRBJ2-6; v_call: TRBV28; d_call: -; cdr3_aa: CASSPVGAGANVLTF; cdr3_nt: TGTGCCAGCAGCCCCGTCGGGGCTGGGGCCAACGTCCTGACTTTC
clone_size: -; j_call: TRBJ2-1; v_call: TRBV9; d_call: -; cdr3_aa: CASSNRAESSYNEQFF; cdr3_nt: TGTGCCAGCAGCAACCGAGCGGAAAGCTCCTACAATGAGCAGTTCTTC